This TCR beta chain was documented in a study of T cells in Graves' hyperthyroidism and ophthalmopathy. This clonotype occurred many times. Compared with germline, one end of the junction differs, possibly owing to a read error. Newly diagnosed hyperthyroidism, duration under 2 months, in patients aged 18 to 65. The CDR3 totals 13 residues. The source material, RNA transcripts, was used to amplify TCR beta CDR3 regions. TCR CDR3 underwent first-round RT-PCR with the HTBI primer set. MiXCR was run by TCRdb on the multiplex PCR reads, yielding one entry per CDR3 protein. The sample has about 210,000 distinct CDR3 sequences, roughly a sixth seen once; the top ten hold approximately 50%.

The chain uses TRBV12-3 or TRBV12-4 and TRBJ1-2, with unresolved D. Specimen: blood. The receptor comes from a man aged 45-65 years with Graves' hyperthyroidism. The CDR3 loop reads CASSHRNVYDYTF. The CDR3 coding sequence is TGTGCCAGCAGTCATCGAAACGTGTATGACTACACCTTC.